This T cell receptor (beta chain) was found in a study of shared clonotypes between healthy human individuals. Comments on this clone: Its antigen is still unknown.

Each of the donors was a healthy adult who was HIV-negative and had not had a recent acute infection or vaccination. CD4+ cell separation produced CD45RA+ naive and CD45RA-negative memory subsets. Notes on the study in general: Tissues were not sampled, only blood, and their repertoires likely differ.

In the original workflow: Filtering of immunoSEQ junctional sequences could not match full-length read filtering. Assay: immunoSEQ multiplex PCR; the TCRdb copy retains only in-frame clones and omits some. Clone size and the V and J calls come from that table; the DNA yielded D and trimming. The data hold about 2.4 million clones, with roughly 93% observed a single time. CDR3 length: 12 residues. The V end was cut by 0 bases, the J end by 5 bases, with 6 bases between. Germline V gene lookup returns CDR1 SGHTS and CDR2 YDEGEE. The origin of this receptor is a man younger than 30 in good health. Some clones in this sample may be carry-over from other donors' samples. The sample was naive CD4+ T cells from PBMCs. Noted subset: CD45RA+ positively selected. The rearrangement joins TRBV5-8 to TRBJ2-7; D is ambiguous. CDR3 coding DNA: TGTGCCAGCAGCTTGGTGTGGGACGAGCAGTACTTC. This translates into CASSLVWDEQYF.